This T cell receptor beta chain was recorded in a study of T cell responses to AZD1222 COVID-19 vaccine. Produced via immunoSEQ multiplex PCR; TCRdb's table is partial and in-frame only. The data show about 110,000 clones, 85% to 90% seen once. Unmatched junction bases numbered 3, after V lost 1 base and J lost 0 bases. The CDR3 sequence is 15 residues long. Germline V lookup: CDR1 GTSNPN, CDR2 SVGIG (reference sequence). This TCR came from an adult in good health. This chain uses TRBV30 with TRBJ2-3; TRBD2 aligns across 8 bases. Sequenced material: peripheral blood, taken on day 0 of AZD1222 vaccination. The chain's CDR3 is CAWSALAASTDTQYF. The CDR3 DNA follows: TGTGCCTGGAGTGCACTAGCGGCTAGCACAGATACGCAGTATTTT.